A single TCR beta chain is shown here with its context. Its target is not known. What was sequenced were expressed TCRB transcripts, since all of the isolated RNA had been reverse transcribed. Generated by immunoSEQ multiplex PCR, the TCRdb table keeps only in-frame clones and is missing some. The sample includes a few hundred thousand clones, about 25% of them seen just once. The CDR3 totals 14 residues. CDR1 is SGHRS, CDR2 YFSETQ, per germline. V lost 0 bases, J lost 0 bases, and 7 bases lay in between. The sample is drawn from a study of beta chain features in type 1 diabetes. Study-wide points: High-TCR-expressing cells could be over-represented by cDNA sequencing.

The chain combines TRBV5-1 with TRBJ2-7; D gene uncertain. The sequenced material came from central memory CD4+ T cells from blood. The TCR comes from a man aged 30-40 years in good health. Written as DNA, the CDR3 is TGCGCCAGCAGCTTGGAGGTCAACTCCTACGAGCAGTACTTC. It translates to CASSLEVNSYEQYF.